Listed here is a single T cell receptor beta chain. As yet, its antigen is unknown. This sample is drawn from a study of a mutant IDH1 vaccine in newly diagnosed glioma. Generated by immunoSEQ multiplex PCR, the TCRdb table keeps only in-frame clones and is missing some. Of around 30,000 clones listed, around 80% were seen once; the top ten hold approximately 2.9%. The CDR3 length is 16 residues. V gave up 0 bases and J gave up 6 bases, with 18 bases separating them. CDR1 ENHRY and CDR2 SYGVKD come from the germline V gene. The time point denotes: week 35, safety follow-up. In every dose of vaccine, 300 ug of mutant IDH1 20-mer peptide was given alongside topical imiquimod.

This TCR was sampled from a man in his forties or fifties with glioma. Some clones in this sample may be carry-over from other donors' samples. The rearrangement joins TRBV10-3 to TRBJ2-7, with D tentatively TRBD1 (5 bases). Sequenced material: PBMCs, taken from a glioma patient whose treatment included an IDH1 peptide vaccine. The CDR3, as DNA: TGTGCCATCAGTGAGTCGACCCAGGGTGGCGCCGGCGAGCAGTACTTC. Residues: CAISESTQGGAGEQYF.